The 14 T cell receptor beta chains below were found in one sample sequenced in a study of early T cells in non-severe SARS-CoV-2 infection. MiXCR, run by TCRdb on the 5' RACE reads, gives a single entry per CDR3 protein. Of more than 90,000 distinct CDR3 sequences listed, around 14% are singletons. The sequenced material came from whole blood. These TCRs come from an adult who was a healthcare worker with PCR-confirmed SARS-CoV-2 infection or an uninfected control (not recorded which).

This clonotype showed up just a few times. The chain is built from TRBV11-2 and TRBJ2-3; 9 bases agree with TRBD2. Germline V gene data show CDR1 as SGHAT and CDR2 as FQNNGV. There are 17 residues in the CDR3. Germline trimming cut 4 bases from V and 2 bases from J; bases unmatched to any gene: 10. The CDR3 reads CASSSYLAGAPTDTQYF. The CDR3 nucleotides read TGTGCCAGCAGCTCATACTTAGCGGGGGCCCCCACAGATACGCAGTATTTT.

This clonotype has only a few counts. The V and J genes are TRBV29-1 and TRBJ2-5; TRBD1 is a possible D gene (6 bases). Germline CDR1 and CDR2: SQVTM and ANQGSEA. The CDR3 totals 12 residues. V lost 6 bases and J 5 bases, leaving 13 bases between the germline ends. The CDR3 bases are TGCAGCGTGAGGGAGAGGGGGGAGACCCAGTACTTC. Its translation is CSVRERGETQYF.

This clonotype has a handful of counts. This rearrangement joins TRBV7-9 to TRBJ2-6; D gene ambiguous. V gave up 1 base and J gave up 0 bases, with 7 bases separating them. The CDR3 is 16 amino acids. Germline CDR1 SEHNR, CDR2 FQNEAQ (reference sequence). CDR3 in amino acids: CASSLDFPSGANVLTF. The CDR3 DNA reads TGTGCCAGCAGCTTAGACTTCCCCTCTGGGGCCAACGTCCTGACTTTC.

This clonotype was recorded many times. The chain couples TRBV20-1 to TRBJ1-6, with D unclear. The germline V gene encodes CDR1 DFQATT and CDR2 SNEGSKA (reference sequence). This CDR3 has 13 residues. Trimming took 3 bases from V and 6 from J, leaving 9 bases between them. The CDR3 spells CSARGSGNSPLHF. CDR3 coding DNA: TGCAGTGCTAGGGGATCGGGTAATTCACCCCTCCACTTT.

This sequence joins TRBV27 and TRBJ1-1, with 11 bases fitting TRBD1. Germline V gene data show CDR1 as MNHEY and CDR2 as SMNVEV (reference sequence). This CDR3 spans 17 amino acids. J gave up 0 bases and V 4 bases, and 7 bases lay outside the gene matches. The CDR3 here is CASSYQRTGGLNTEAFF. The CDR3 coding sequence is TGTGCCAGCAGTTACCAGAGGACAGGGGGCTTGAACACTGAAGCTTTCTTT.

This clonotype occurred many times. The CDR3 reads CASSGLDRGTQYF. DNA for the CDR3: TGTGCCAGCTCAGGACTCGACAGGGGTACGCAGTATTTT. This chain connects TRBV18 to TRBJ2-3; 8 bases agree with TRBD1. Germline CDR1 KGHSH, CDR2 LQKENI. The CDR3 is 13 amino acids. The V segment lost 5 bases and the J segment 8 bases; nucleotides outside the gene matches: 6.

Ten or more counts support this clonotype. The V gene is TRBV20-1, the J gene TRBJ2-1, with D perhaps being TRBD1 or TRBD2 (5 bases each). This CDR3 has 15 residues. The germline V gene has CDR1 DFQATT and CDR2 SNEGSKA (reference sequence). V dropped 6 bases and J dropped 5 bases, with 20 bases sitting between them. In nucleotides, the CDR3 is TGCAGTGCCCTAGGGGCCTCTGAGGGTAACAATGAGCAGTTCTTC. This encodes CSALGASEGNNEQFF.

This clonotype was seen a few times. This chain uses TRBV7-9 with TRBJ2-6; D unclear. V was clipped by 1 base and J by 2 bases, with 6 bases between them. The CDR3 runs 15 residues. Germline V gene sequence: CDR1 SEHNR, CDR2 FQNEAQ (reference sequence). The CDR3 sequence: CASSLDIPGANVLTF. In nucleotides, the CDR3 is TGTGCCAGCAGCTTAGACATTCCTGGGGCCAACGTCCTGACTTTC.

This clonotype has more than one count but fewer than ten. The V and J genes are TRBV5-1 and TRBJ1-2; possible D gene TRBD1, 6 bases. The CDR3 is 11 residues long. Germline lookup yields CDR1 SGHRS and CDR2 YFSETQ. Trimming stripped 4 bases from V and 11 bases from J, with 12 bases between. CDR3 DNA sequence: TGCGCCAGCAGCCTACAGGGCATATACACCTTC. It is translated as CASSLQGIYTF.

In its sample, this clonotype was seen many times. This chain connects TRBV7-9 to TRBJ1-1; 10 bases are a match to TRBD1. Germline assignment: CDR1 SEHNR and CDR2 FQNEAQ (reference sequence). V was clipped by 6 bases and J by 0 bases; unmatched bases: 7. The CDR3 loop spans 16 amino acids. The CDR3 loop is CASSRGDRGMNTEAFF. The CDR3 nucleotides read TGTGCCAGCAGTAGGGGGGACAGGGGCATGAACACTGAAGCTTTCTTT. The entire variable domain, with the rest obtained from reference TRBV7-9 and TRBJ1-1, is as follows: DTGVSQNPRHKITKRGQNVTFRCDPISEHNRLYWYRQTLGQGPEFLTYFQNEAQLEKSRLLSDRFSAERPKGSFSTLEIQRTEQGDSAMYLCASSRGDRGMNTEAFFGQGTRLTVV.

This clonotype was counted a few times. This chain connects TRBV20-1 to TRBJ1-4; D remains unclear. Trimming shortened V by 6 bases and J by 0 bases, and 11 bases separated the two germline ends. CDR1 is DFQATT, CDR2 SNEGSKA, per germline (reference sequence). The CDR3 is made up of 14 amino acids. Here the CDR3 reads CSAPPVTTNEKLFF. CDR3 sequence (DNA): TGCAGTGCGCCTCCAGTGACAACTAATGAAAAACTGTTTTTT.

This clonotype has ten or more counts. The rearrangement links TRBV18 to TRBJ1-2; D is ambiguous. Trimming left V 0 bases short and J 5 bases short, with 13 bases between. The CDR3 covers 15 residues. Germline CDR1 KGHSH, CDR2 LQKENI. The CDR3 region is CASSPPKGIGYGYTF. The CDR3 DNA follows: TGTGCCAGCTCACCACCGAAGGGAATAGGGTATGGCTACACCTTC. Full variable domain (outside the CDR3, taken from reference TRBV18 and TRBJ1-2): NAGVMQNPRHLVRRRGQEARLRCSPMKGHSHVYWYRQLPEEGLKFMVYLQKENIIDESGMPKERFSAEFPKEGPSILRIQQVVRGDSAAYFCASSPPKGIGYGYTFGSGTRLTVV.

Here the CDR3 reads CASSQGTTGSSPLHF. In nucleotides, the CDR3 is TGTGCCAGCAGCCAAGGGACAACAGGGTCTTCACCCCTCCACTTT. The chain couples TRBV4-2 to TRBJ1-6, with a possible D match to TRBD1 (6 bases). Trimming left V 1 base short and J 9 bases short, with 13 bases between. Germline V gene data show CDR1 as LGHNA and CDR2 as YNFKEQ. This CDR3 has 15 residues.

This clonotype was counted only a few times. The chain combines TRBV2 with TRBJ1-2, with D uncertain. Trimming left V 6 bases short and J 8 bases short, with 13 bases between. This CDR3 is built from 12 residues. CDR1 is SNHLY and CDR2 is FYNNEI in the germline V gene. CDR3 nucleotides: TGTGCCAGCAGCCCTCCTCTGGGAGGCTACACCTTC. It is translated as CASSPPLGGYTF.